The T cell receptor (beta chain) described here comes from a study of T cell responses to AZD1222 COVID-19 vaccine. As to this clone: Its antigen remains unidentified.

The repertoire was sequenced with immunoSEQ multiplex PCR; TCRdb's copy has only in-frame clones and lacks some. The data show more than 75,000 clones, roughly 85% seen once. Study-level findings and limits: Two doses of AZD1222 preceded a rise in Spike-specific TCR breadth and depth. Clonal diversity was possibly underestimated, and the donors were mostly white British, with more females. No day 14 peak samples; only post-peak repertoires were characterized. Spike-spanning, vaccine-associated CD4 TCRs were dominant at 160-218 and 743-854.

The origin of this receptor is an adult who received the AZD1222 COVID-19 vaccine. The specimen comprised peripheral blood, sampled 28 days after the second AZD1222 dose.

CDR3 residues: CASSPDWGQGTYNEQFF. CDR3 coding DNA: TGTGCCAGCAGTCCCGACTGGGGGCAGGGTACGTACAATGAGCAGTTCTTC. V usage is TRBV6-6 and J usage is TRBJ2-1; D is perhaps TRBD1 (6 bases). This CDR3 comprises 17 residues. Trimming pared 5 bases from V and 4 bases from J, leaving 21 bases between. Germline CDR1 reads MNHNY; CDR2 reads SVGAGI (reference sequence).